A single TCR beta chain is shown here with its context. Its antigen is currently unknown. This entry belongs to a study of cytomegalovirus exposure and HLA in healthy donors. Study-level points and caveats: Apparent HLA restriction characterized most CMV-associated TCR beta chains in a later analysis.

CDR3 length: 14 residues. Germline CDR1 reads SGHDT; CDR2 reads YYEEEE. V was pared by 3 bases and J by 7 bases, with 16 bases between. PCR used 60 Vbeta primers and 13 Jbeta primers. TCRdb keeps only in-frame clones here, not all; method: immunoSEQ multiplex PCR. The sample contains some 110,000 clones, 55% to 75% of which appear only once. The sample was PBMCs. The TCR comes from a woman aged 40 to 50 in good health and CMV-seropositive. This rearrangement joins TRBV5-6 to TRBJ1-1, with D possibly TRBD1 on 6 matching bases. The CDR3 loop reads CASSSLRQAREAFF. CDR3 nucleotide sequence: TGTGCCAGCAGCTCACTACGACAGGCCCGTGAAGCTTTCTTT.